The 29 T cell receptor beta chains listed next were all sequenced from one sample in a study of T cells after yellow fever vaccination. TCRdb redid the calling of the 5' RACE reads with MiXCR, one entry per CDR3 protein. The table lists 450,000 to 550,000 distinct CDR3 sequences, around a fifth of them singletons. The source was PBMCs, collected approximately 22 days after the first yellow fever vaccination. Every receptor here comes from a man aged 18 to 35 who received the YFV17D yellow fever vaccine.

This chain links TRBV19 with TRBJ2-5; no definite D call. The germline gives CDR1 LNHDA, CDR2 SQIVND (reference sequence). V gave up 9 bases and J gave up 4 bases, with 9 bases separating them. The CDR3 extends over 11 amino acids. CDR3 sequence: CASRDGETQYF. CDR3 DNA sequence: TGTGCCAGCAGAGACGGAGAGACCCAGTACTTC.

This clonotype was seen at least ten times. The chain links TRBV6-6 to TRBJ2-3; possibly TRBD2 for D (6 bases). The CDR3 runs to 12 residues. Germline V CDR1 and CDR2: MNHNY, SVGAGI (reference sequence). Between the trimmed V and J ends, which lost 8 bases and 2 bases, there was a span of 8 bases. For the CDR3, the DNA is TGTGCCAGCGGGGGGTTCACAGATACGCAGTATTTT. It encodes CASGGFTDTQYF.

The chain is built from TRBV28 and TRBJ1-2, with D hard to call. Germline V gene sequence: CDR1 MDHEN, CDR2 SYDVKM. V lost 3 bases and J 1 base, leaving 12 bases between the germline ends. The CDR3 is 15 amino acids. DNA for the CDR3: TGTGCCAGCAGTTTTGTCGCAGAGATTAACTATGGCTACACCTTC. This codes for CASSFVAEINYGYTF.

This chain uses TRBV7-9 with TRBJ2-1; 13 bases align to TRBD2. The V gene end was trimmed by 4 bases and the J gene end by 8 bases; junction bases not matched to a gene: 8. The CDR3 has 16 amino acids. Germline loops: CDR1 SEHNR, CDR2 FQNEAQ (reference sequence). CDR3 amino acids: CASSSRTSGGVDEQFF. In DNA form, the CDR3 reads TGTGCCAGCAGCTCACGGACTAGCGGGGGTGTCGATGAGCAGTTCTTC.

This chain joins TRBV19 and TRBJ2-1; 8 bases are shared with TRBD1. CDR3 length equals 15 residues. The J segment lost 4 bases and the V segment lost 6 bases, leaving 8 bases of the junction unmatched. Per the germline V gene, CDR1 is LNHDA and CDR2 is SQIVND (reference sequence). The CDR3 region is CASSSGTGQYNEQFF. The CDR3 DNA sequence: TGTGCCAGTAGCTCCGGGACAGGACAGTACAATGAGCAGTTCTTC.

This sequence joins TRBV7-2 and TRBJ2-3; D is perhaps TRBD1 or TRBD2 (5 bases each). This CDR3 has 14 residues. V was pared by 8 bases and J by 2 bases, with 14 bases between. Germline values: CDR1 SGHTA, CDR2 FQGNSA. CDR3 coding DNA: TGTGCCAGCTGCAGTAGAGGGGCCACAGATACGCAGTATTTT. Translation: CASCSRGATDTQYF.

This rearrangement joins TRBV4-1 to TRBJ2-5; D gene unclear. This CDR3 is built from 12 residues. Deletions cut 3 bases from V and 1 base from J, with 3 bases between. From germline, CDR1 is MGHRA and CDR2 YSYEKL. The CDR3 is CASSHSQETQYF. For the CDR3, the DNA is TGCGCCAGCAGCCACAGCCAAGAGACCCAGTACTTC.

The genes are TRBV20-1 and TRBJ2-1, with 8 bases identical to TRBD2. The V segment lost 4 bases and the J segment 11 bases; nucleotides outside the gene matches: 10. Germline CDR1 and CDR2: DFQATT and SNEGSKA (reference sequence). The CDR3 spans 13 residues. The CDR3 nucleotides are TGCAGTGCTATCCCGGGAGGGACCTTTAAGCAGTTCTTC. Translation gives CSAIPGGTFKQFF.

CDR3 DNA: TGTGCCAGCAGCCCCAGAGGTGTTCTAGCGGGGGACACCGGGGAGCTGTTTTTT. Its translation: CASSPRGVLAGDTGELFF. V and J are TRBV11-2 and TRBJ2-2; 10 positions agree with TRBD2. The CDR3 totals 18 residues. Germline trimming cut 5 bases from V and 3 bases from J; bases unmatched to any gene: 12. Germline CDR1 and CDR2: SGHAT and FQNNGV.

This clonotype was seen at least ten times. This chain links TRBV6-5 with TRBJ2-5, with 8 bases identical to TRBD2. The germline V gene encodes CDR1 MNHEY and CDR2 SVGAGI. Trimming took 4 bases from V and 5 from J; bases not matched to a gene: 6. The CDR3 spans 14 residues. The CDR3 protein is CASSSPREGETQYF. The CDR3 DNA is TGTGCCAGCAGTTCCCCCCGGGAGGGCGAGACCCAGTACTTC.

The chain carries TRBV7-9 and TRBJ2-3, with no clear D. The CDR3 is 10 amino acids. Per germline, CDR1 SEHNR and CDR2 FQNEAQ (reference sequence). V was trimmed by 11 bases and J by 2 bases, leaving 5 bases between them. The CDR3 sequence: CAGATDTQYF. DNA for the CDR3: TGTGCCGGCGCCACAGATACGCAGTATTTT.

This chain uses TRBV11-2 with TRBJ2-1; 11 bases are shared with TRBD2. The length of the CDR3 is 15 residues. Trimming took 4 bases from V and 9 from J; bases not matched to a gene: 8. Per germline, CDR1 SGHAT and CDR2 FQNNGV. The CDR3 protein is CASSSHSGGAGEQFF. CDR3 nucleotide sequence: TGTGCCAGCAGCTCCCATAGCGGGGGGGCCGGTGAGCAGTTCTTC.

The rearrangement uses TRBV6-5 and TRBJ1-2, with D uncertain. The CDR3 contains 12 residues. The V and J ends lost 2 bases and 7 bases respectively, with 8 bases between them. Germline V gene lookup returns CDR1 MNHEY and CDR2 SVGAGI. The CDR3 DNA reads TGTGCCAGCAGTTACGTTTATGGTGGCTACACCTTC. Its translation: CASSYVYGGYTF.

The genes are TRBV2 and TRBJ2-1, with D uncertain. Trimming took 2 bases from V and 5 from J, leaving 10 bases between them. The CDR3 has 14 residues. CDR1 SNHLY and CDR2 FYNNEI come from the germline V gene. This chain's CDR3 is CASSELRSDNEQFF. CDR3 bases: TGTGCCAGCAGTGAACTCCGGTCTGACAATGAGCAGTTCTTC.

This clonotype was picked up a small number of times. V is TRBV5-1 and J is TRBJ2-1; possibly TRBD2 for D (6 bases). The germline gives CDR1 SGHRS, CDR2 YFSETQ. The CDR3 has 15 residues. Trimming stripped 7 bases from V and 0 bases from J, with 14 bases between. The CDR3 bases are TGCGCCAGCGCATCGGGACTCACCTCCTACAATGAGCAGTTCTTC. Translated, it gives CASASGLTSYNEQFF.

This clonotype has just a few counts. This chain joins TRBV15 and TRBJ1-5, with D hard to call. Germline V lookup: CDR1 LNHNV, CDR2 YYDKDF (reference sequence). The CDR3 is 12 residues long. V shed 0 bases and J shed 7 bases, with 4 bases lying between them. The CDR3 nucleotides are TGTGCCACCAGCAGAGACACACAGCCCCAGCATTTT. Its translation is CATSRDTQPQHF. The full variable domain, rest sourced from reference TRBV15 and TRBJ1-5, is DAMVIQNPRYQVTQFGKPVTLSCSQTLNHNVMYWYQQKSSQAPKLLFHYYDKDFNNEADTPDNFQSRRPNTSFCFLDIRSPGLGDTAMYLCATSRDTQPQHFGDGTRLSIL.

Only a few counts were recorded for this clonotype. This rearrangement joins TRBV29-1 to TRBJ1-5, with TRBD1 as a possible D gene (5 bases). The CDR3 extends over 13 amino acids. Between the trimmed V and J ends, which lost 6 bases and 4 bases, there was a span of 13 bases. Germline CDR1 SQVTM, CDR2 ANQGSEA. The CDR3 DNA is TGCAGCGTGGGTCCGGGGCAGAATCAGCCCCAGCATTTT. Amino acid sequence: CSVGPGQNQPQHF.

The rearrangement uses TRBV20-1 and TRBJ1-5, with D tentatively TRBD1 (5 bases). Trimming cost V 1 base and J 5 bases, with 15 bases left between them. The CDR3 loop spans 15 amino acids. Germline V gene lookup returns CDR1 DFQATT and CDR2 SNEGSKA (reference sequence). The CDR3 sequence: CSARVPGREDQPQHF. CDR3 nucleotides: TGCAGTGCTAGAGTCCCGGGACGGGAGGATCAGCCCCAGCATTTT.

V gene TRBV11-2 combines with J gene TRBJ2-2; no definite D call. This CDR3 has 15 residues. The V end was cut by 0 bases, the J end by 2 bases, with 7 bases between. Germline V gene data show CDR1 as SGHAT and CDR2 as FQNNGV. CDR3 DNA: TGTGCCAGCAGCTTAGAGGGCAGAAACACCGGGGAGCTGTTTTTT. It translates to CASSLEGRNTGELFF.

The V call is TRBV11-1, the J call TRBJ2-6; D is unresolved. CDR1 and CDR2 from the germline V gene are SGHAT and FQDESV (reference sequence). The CDR3 length is 18 residues. Trimming took off 4 bases at V and 2 bases at J, with 18 bases between the two ends. The DNA of the CDR3 is TGTGCCAGCAGCTCTGCCGGTATGGTGGAGCCTGGGGCCAACGTCCTGACTTTC. This gives the protein CASSSAGMVEPGANVLTF.

The chain uses TRBV18 and TRBJ2-3; no reliable D call. The germline V gene has CDR1 KGHSH and CDR2 LQKENI. V shed 0 bases and J shed 0 bases, with 10 bases lying between them. The CDR3 runs to 16 residues. CDR3 coding DNA: TGTGCCAGCTCACCACCGTCGCGCAGCAGCACAGATACGCAGTATTTT. Encoded protein: CASSPPSRSSTDTQYF.

The chain joins TRBV29-1 to TRBJ2-6, with 9 bases fitting TRBD1. From germline, CDR1 is SQVTM and CDR2 ANQGSEA. V was pared by 6 bases and J by 0 bases, with 6 bases of the junction left unmatched. CDR3 length: 16 residues. CDR3 protein: CSVGTGPLSGANVLTF. The CDR3 DNA sequence: TGCAGCGTGGGGACAGGGCCACTCTCTGGGGCCAACGTCCTGACTTTC.

The chain employs TRBV11-2 and TRBJ2-3; tentatively, D is TRBD1 or TRBD2 (5 bases each). CDR3 size: 16 residues. Germline CDR1 SGHAT, CDR2 FQNNGV. The V end lost 3 bases, the J end lost 6 bases, and 19 bases lay between the germline ends. CDR3 sequence reads: CASSLGRGMHMDTQYF. Written as DNA, the CDR3 is TGTGCCAGCAGCTTGGGACGGGGAATGCACATGGATACGCAGTATTTT.

V usage is TRBV5-8 and J usage is TRBJ2-5, with D hard to call. Germline values: CDR1 SGHTS, CDR2 YDEGEE. The CDR3 sequence is 16 residues long. Trimming took off 0 bases at V and 0 bases at J, with 12 bases between the two ends. In nucleotides, the CDR3 is TGTGCCAGCAGCTTGGGAGGAGTGGGGTACCAAGAGACCCAGTACTTC. Translating gives CASSLGGVGYQETQYF.

This clonotype was observed a few times. The chain is built from TRBV29-1 and TRBJ2-7; D tentatively fits TRBD1 or TRBD2 (5 bases each). Germline CDR1 reads SQVTM; CDR2 reads ANQGSEA. Between the trimmed V and J ends, which lost 1 base and 0 bases, there was a span of 10 bases. The CDR3 is made up of 14 amino acids. CDR3 protein: CSVEVGDVSYEQYF. In nucleotides, the CDR3 is TGCAGCGTTGAAGTAGGGGACGTCTCCTACGAGCAGTACTTC.

The genes are TRBV28 and TRBJ2-2, with a tentative D call TRBD1 (6 bases). Trimming pared 5 bases from V and 5 bases from J, leaving 18 bases between. In germline, CDR1 is MDHEN, CDR2 SYDVKM. The CDR3 has 16 amino acids. The CDR3 reads CASSPRQVWWTGELFF. In DNA form, the CDR3 reads TGTGCCAGCAGTCCCCGACAGGTTTGGTGGACCGGGGAGCTGTTTTTT.

This clonotype has just a few counts. The rearrangement links TRBV4-1 to TRBJ2-5, with 8 bases matching TRBD1. V was pared by 5 bases and J by 1 base, with 6 bases of the junction left unmatched. From germline, CDR1 is MGHRA and CDR2 YSYEKL. The length of the CDR3 is 15 residues. CDR3 in DNA: TGCGCCAGCAGCTCTGGACAGGGCTTCCAAGAGACCCAGTACTTC. It encodes CASSSGQGFQETQYF.

This clonotype was recorded many times. The V call is TRBV6-1, the J call TRBJ1-1; possibly TRBD1 for D (5 bases). V was clipped by 10 bases and J by 5 bases, with 20 bases between them. The germline gives CDR1 MNHNS, CDR2 SASEGT. The CDR3 loop spans 14 amino acids. The CDR3 nucleotides read TGTGCCACCTTTCGGGGGTACGAGATAACTGAAGCTTTCTTT. Encoded protein: CATFRGYEITEAFF.

This clonotype was detected once. The rearrangement uses TRBV11-2 and TRBJ2-5; 11 bases fit TRBD2. Germline lookup yields CDR1 SGHAT and CDR2 FQNNGV. V shed 7 bases and J 5 bases; nucleotides not matched to a gene: 6. This CDR3 is built from 14 residues. For the CDR3, the DNA is TGTGCCAGCAACCCTAGCGGGGGGCTGGAGACCCAGTACTTC. This sequence encodes CASNPSGGLETQYF.